The 23 T cell receptor beta chains below all came from one sample that was sequenced in a study of blood T cell repertoires in COVID-19 (TCRdb year 2020). The protocol used for the library was the immunoSEQ multiplex PCR assay. Entries here come from immuneACCESS through TCRdb and include only in-frame sequences with V and J called. Some clones fail to appear in such tables; in the studies checked, an unresolved V gene covers under half of the shortfall, and the cause of the remainder is unknown. The sample data list approximately 230,000 clones, and around 86% of these were observed just once. In total, the top ten clones hold under 2% of the sample. Sequenced sample: PBMCs or T cells enriched from blood (not recorded which). The receptors were sampled from a man aged 40-50 years who had recovered from COVID-19.

This rearrangement joins TRBV29-1 to TRBJ2-1, with a tentative D call TRBD1 (6 bases). V dropped 6 bases and J dropped 5 bases, with 20 bases sitting between them. The germline gives CDR1 SQVTM, CDR2 ANQGSEA. The CDR3 is 15 residues long. The CDR3 loop reads CSVGYRVRVNNEQFF. In nucleotides, the CDR3 is TGCAGCGTAGGTTACAGGGTTAGGGTCAACAATGAGCAGTTCTTC.

The chain recombines TRBV19 with TRBJ2-2, with unresolved D. CDR1 is LNHDA, CDR2 SQIVND, per germline (reference sequence). CDR3 length: 15 residues. Trimming removed 7 bases at V and 2 bases at J, with 14 bases between. The CDR3 DNA sequence: TGTGCCAGTACTTACCTAAACCCTAACACCGGGGAGCTGTTTTTT. Translating gives CASTYLNPNTGELFF.

V is TRBV11-3 and J is TRBJ2-3, with a possible D match to TRBD1 (6 bases). The V gene's germline CDR1 is SGHNT and CDR2 YENEEA. This CDR3 contains 15 residues. The V end was cut by 8 bases, the J end by 4 bases, with 19 bases between. CDR3: CASSTGQGMSDTQYF. CDR3 in DNA: TGTGCCAGCTCAACGGGGCAGGGGATGTCAGATACGCAGTATTTT.

The chain has TRBV7-2 and TRBJ1-3; 7 nucleotides align to TRBD1. Germline CDR1 SGHTA, CDR2 FQGNSA. This CDR3 region has 15 residues. J was trimmed by 2 bases and V by 5 bases; bases with no gene match: 6. The chain's CDR3 is CASSQTGLAGNTIYF. The CDR3 DNA reads as TGTGCCAGCAGCCAGACAGGGTTGGCTGGAAACACCATATATTTT.

The chain joins TRBV19 to TRBJ2-7, with TRBD1 identical over 7 bases. Germline values: CDR1 LNHDA, CDR2 SQIVND (reference sequence). The CDR3 consists of 15 residues. V shed 4 bases and J 6 bases; nucleotides not matched to a gene: 12. Here the CDR3 DNA reads TGTGCCAGTAGTACGAGTCGACAGGGTGGAACCGAGCAGTACTTC. This gives the protein CASSTSRQGGTEQYF.

The chain links TRBV7-2 to TRBJ2-1; D gene unclear. Germline CDR1 SGHTA, CDR2 FQGNSA. The CDR3 spans 13 residues. V lost 0 bases and J lost 10, with 10 bases in between. CDR3 bases: TGTGCCAGCAGCTTAGCTAGTCTTATGGAGCAGTTCTTC. Amino acid sequence: CASSLASLMEQFF.

The chain is built from TRBV6-5 and TRBJ2-7; D call uncertain. CDR3 length: 12 residues. Germline V lookup: CDR1 MNHEY, CDR2 SVGAGI. The V gene lost 4 bases and the J gene lost 1 base, with 5 bases spanning the gap. Here the CDR3 DNA reads TGTGCCAGCAGTTTCCAATCCTACGAGCAGTACTTC. Amino acids: CASSFQSYEQYF.

The rearrangement links TRBV5-6 to TRBJ1-5, with a weak D call TRBD1 (6 bases). This CDR3 has 14 amino acids. The germline V gene encodes CDR1 SGHDT and CDR2 YYEEEE. Trimming cost V 5 bases and J 3 bases, with 12 bases left between them. For the CDR3, the DNA is TGTGCCAGCAGTCGTACAGGGTTCAATCAGCCCCAGCATTTT. Translating it yields CASSRTGFNQPQHF.

V and J are TRBV6-4 and TRBJ1-1; D is undetermined. Trimming shortened V by 6 bases and J by 0 bases, and 8 bases separated the two germline ends. This CDR3 comprises 13 residues. Germline CDR1 is MRHNA and CDR2 is SNTAGT. The CDR3 sequence: CASSENMNTEAFF. For the CDR3, the DNA is TGTGCCAGCAGCGAGAATATGAACACTGAAGCTTTCTTT.

This chain uses TRBV7-2 with TRBJ2-7; no reliable D call. The CDR3 contains 14 residues. In germline, CDR1 is SGHTA, CDR2 FQGNSA. V was shortened by 3 bases and J by 5 bases, with 14 bases between the two germline ends. CDR3 sequence reads: CASSFGGLHDEQYF. The CDR3 DNA follows: TGTGCCAGCAGCTTCGGTGGGCTACACGACGAGCAGTACTTC.

The chain joins TRBV7-2 to TRBJ2-7; 9 bases match TRBD1. Germline-derived CDR1 and CDR2 are SGHTA and FQGNSA. J lost 6 bases, V lost 2 bases, and 11 bases had no gene match. The CDR3 totals 16 residues. CDR3 loop: CASSLHYPGTGTEQYF. The CDR3 DNA sequence: TGTGCCAGCAGCTTACATTACCCCGGGACAGGGACCGAGCAGTACTTC.

V usage is TRBV5-4 and J usage is TRBJ1-6; the D gene is possibly TRBD1 (5 bases). V lost 4 bases, J lost 0 bases, and 8 bases lay in between. The CDR3 has 15 amino acids. Germline V gives CDR1 SGHNT, CDR2 YYREEE (reference sequence). The CDR3 DNA is TGTGCCAGCAGCGGGGGGAGCTCCTATAATTCACCCCTCCACTTT. Its protein product is CASSGGSSYNSPLHF.

This chain links TRBV4-3 with TRBJ2-5; TRBD2 matches 10 bases. V was clipped by 3 bases and J by 1 base; unmatched bases: 2. This CDR3 has 15 residues. Germline values: CDR1 LGHNA, CDR2 YSLEER. DNA of the CDR3: TGCGCCAGCAGCCAGGGACTAGCGTCCCAAGAGACCCAGTACTTC. This sequence encodes CASSQGLASQETQYF.

The chain recombines TRBV5-6 with TRBJ1-2, with D perhaps matching TRBD1 (6 bases). Trimming shortened V by 4 bases and J by 3 bases, and 13 bases separated the two germline ends. CDR3 length equals 14 residues. CDR1 is SGHDT, CDR2 YYEEEE, per germline. The CDR3 coding sequence is TGTGCCAGCAGCCCAGCGGGGGCGCACTATGGCTACACCTTC. This gives the protein CASSPAGAHYGYTF.

The chain links TRBV18 to TRBJ2-6, with D tentatively TRBD2 (5 bases). CDR1 is KGHSH, CDR2 LQKENI, per germline. The CDR3 runs 14 residues. V was shortened by 6 bases and J by 0 bases, with 6 bases between the two germline ends. CDR3 in amino acids: CASSAGSGANVLTF. The CDR3 DNA reads as TGTGCCAGCTCGGCGGGCTCTGGGGCCAACGTCCTGACTTTC.

The chain employs TRBV5-6 and TRBJ1-1; unclear D gene. The length of the CDR3 is 15 residues. The germline gives CDR1 SGHDT, CDR2 YYEEEE. The germline V and J ends were trimmed by 4 bases and 2 bases, with 15 bases remaining between them. In DNA, the CDR3 is TGTGCCAGCAGCGCACTAGCGTCGGGCAACACTGAAGCTTTCTTT. Its protein product is CASSALASGNTEAFF.

This clone has only a few counts. CDR3 in amino acids: CASSLGWTGKYYGYTF. The CDR3 region has the DNA TGTGCCAGCAGCTTGGGTTGGACAGGGAAATACTATGGCTACACCTTC. The rearrangement uses TRBV5-6 and TRBJ1-2, with TRBD1 matching 8 bases. Trimming at V came to 0 bases and at J to 3 bases, leaving 7 bases not matched to a gene. Per the germline V gene, CDR1 is SGHDT and CDR2 is YYEEEE. The CDR3 has 16 amino acids.

This clone occurred once. In DNA form, the CDR3 reads TGCGCCAGCAGGAGACCGGGACAGGGGGTGCACGAGCAGTACTTC. Translation: CASRRPGQGVHEQYF. The chain joins TRBV10-2 to TRBJ2-7; 11 bases agree with TRBD1. This CDR3 is built from 15 residues. Trimming cost V 6 bases and J 5 bases; bases outside gene matches: 9. Germline V lookup: CDR1 WSHSY, CDR2 SAAADI.

This clone was observed a handful of times. V is TRBV4-1 and J is TRBJ1-1, with 9 bases fitting TRBD1. The length of the CDR3 is 15 residues. The J segment lost 0 bases and the V segment lost 2 bases, leaving 1 base of the junction unmatched. The germline gives CDR1 MGHRA, CDR2 YSYEKL. In DNA, the CDR3 is TGCGCCAGCAGCCAACGGACAGGGGTGAACACTGAAGCTTTCTTT. Residues: CASSQRTGVNTEAFF.

The chain links TRBV2 to TRBJ2-7; 12 nucleotides align to TRBD1. Germline values: CDR1 SNHLY, CDR2 FYNNEI. Trimming at V came to 5 bases and at J to 4 bases, leaving 12 bases not matched to a gene. This CDR3 spans 17 amino acids. The CDR3 reads CASSQRPPGQGAYEQYF. CDR3 sequence (DNA): TGTGCCAGCAGTCAGAGACCGCCGGGACAGGGGGCTTACGAGCAGTACTTC.

J is TRBJ1-1 and V is TRBV15, with a tentative D call TRBD1 (6 bases). Between the trimmed V and J ends, which lost 1 base and 6 bases, there was a span of 12 bases. The length of the CDR3 is 14 residues. In germline, CDR1 is LNHNV, CDR2 YYDKDF (reference sequence). The CDR3 sequence: CATSRAQGFSEAFF. CDR3 bases: TGTGCCACCAGCAGAGCCCAGGGGTTCTCTGAAGCTTTCTTT. Full variable domain (missing parts from reference TRBV15 and TRBJ1-1): DAMVIQNPRYQVTQFGKPVTLSCSQTLNHNVMYWYQQKSSQAPKLLFHYYDKDFNNEADTPDNFQSRRPNTSFCFLDIRSPGLGDTAMYLCATSRAQGFSEAFFGQGTRLTVV.

The rearrangement uses TRBV3-1 (or the pseudogene TRBV3-2) and TRBJ1-2; D is perhaps TRBD1 (5 bases). Germline V gene lookup returns CDR1 LGHDT and CDR2 YNNKEL (reference sequence). This CDR3 contains 14 residues. Trimming removed 4 bases from V and 7 bases from J, with 16 bases in between. CDR3 amino acids: CASSPQDRQGGYTF. CDR3 DNA sequence: TGTGCCAGCAGCCCCCAGGACCGGCAGGGTGGCTACACCTTC.

This chain uses TRBV18 with TRBJ2-2, with D perhaps matching TRBD1 (5 bases). Trimming left V 3 bases short and J 6 bases short, with 11 bases between. The germline gives CDR1 KGHSH, CDR2 LQKENI. The CDR3 loop spans 14 amino acids. CDR3 region: CASSPWGSAGELFF. CDR3 in DNA: TGTGCCAGCTCACCCTGGGGCTCGGCCGGGGAGCTGTTTTTT. Full variable domain (missing parts from reference TRBV18 and TRBJ2-2): NAGVMQNPRHLVRRRGQEARLRCSPMKGHSHVYWYRQLPEEGLKFMVYLQKENIIDESGMPKERFSAEFPKEGPSILRIQQVVRGDSAAYFCASSPWGSAGELFFGEGSRLTVL.